Given below is one T cell receptor beta chain in context. The antigen is undetermined. These data originate in a study of CD8 T cells in ankylosing spondylitis. Study conclusions and caveats: The clones that were linked to disease were reported to be significantly enriched in matched synovial fluid samples from ankylosing spondylitis patients. What appeared characteristic of ankylosing spondylitis blood was a TCR beta motif of eight highly homologous variants. In reactive arthritis synovial fluid and blood, some motif variants had been reported before.

V dropped 3 bases and J dropped 3 bases, with 9 bases sitting between them. The CDR3 extends over 13 amino acids. Per germline, CDR1 MNHEY and CDR2 SMNVEV (reference sequence). In TCRdb, the 5' RACE reads were re-called with MiXCR into one record per CDR3 protein. The sample has 120,000 to 150,000 distinct CDR3 sequences; 7% to 9% are singletons. The rearrangement uses TRBV27 and TRBJ2-7; the D is unclear. Sequencing was carried out using synovial fluid, either unsorted or a sorted T cell fraction (not recorded which). The sequence came from a male donor with ankylosing spondylitis. This CDR3 reads CASSLIRNYEQYF. The CDR3, as DNA: TGTGCCAGCAGTTTGATCAGGAACTACGAGCAGTACTTC.